The present T cell receptor (beta chain) was sequenced within a study of neurological immune-mediated disorders. Using its own MiXCR run on the 5' RACE reads, TCRdb lists one record per CDR3 protein. The table lists about 48,000 distinct CDR3 sequences, roughly 25% of them singletons. This clonotype has more than one count but fewer than ten. Germline V lookup: CDR1 GTSNPN, CDR2 SVGIG (reference sequence). The length of the CDR3 is 16 residues. V lost 2 bases to trimming and J lost 3 bases; unmatched junction nucleotides: 9. The sequence was collected from a woman in her 70s in good health. Sequencing was done on a sample of PBMCs. The rearrangement links TRBV30 to TRBJ1-4, with 7 bases lining up with TRBD1. The CDR3 coding sequence is TGTGCCTGGAGTACGGCAGGGGGGTACCCTAATGAAAAACTGTTTTTT. Encoded protein: CAWSTAGGYPNEKLFF.